This TCR beta chain was found in a study of spatial heterogeneity in lung cancer. Study in general: The study consistently detected more beta-chain than alpha-chain sequences. Overall study results and limits: Ubiquitous expanded tumor TCRs surfaced in blood more at resection than they did at follow-up.

The library protocol tagged each TCR cDNA with a unique molecular identifier. Via MiXCR, TCRdb re-called the 5' RACE reads, giving one row per CDR3 protein. Counted here are about 50,000 distinct CDR3 sequences, 7.5% to 9% occurring once; the ten biggest clones make up about 12%. This clonotype was seen at least ten times. What it recognizes is unknown. Noted time point: sample taken at primary tumor resection. TCRs were sequenced from unsorted whole RNA of tumor, nontumor lung or PBMC. The donor population consisted of just over 70 patients with untreated, early-stage non-small cell lung cancer. This CDR3 comprises 18 residues. Per the germline V gene, CDR1 is SGHTA and CDR2 is FQGNSA. V trimming: 0 bases; J trimming: 5 bases; junction bases outside the gene matches: 8.

The material was PBMCs, obtained at surgery. The TCR comes from a female donor with early-stage non-small cell lung cancer. The chain links TRBV7-2 to TRBJ2-3, with 13 positions matching TRBD2. The CDR3 here is CASSLARLAGGRRDTQYF. The CDR3, as DNA: TGTGCCAGCAGCTTAGCTCGACTAGCGGGGGGCCGTAGAGATACGCAGTATTTT.